These 17 T cell receptor beta chains came from one sample sequenced in a study of T cells in Graves' hyperthyroidism and ophthalmopathy. Regions amplified from RNA transcripts were the TCR beta CDR3 regions. The HTBI primer set drove a first-round RT-PCR of the TCR CDR3. TCRdb reprocessed the multiplex PCR reads via MiXCR and lists one record per CDR3 protein. In the table there are hundreds of thousands of distinct CDR3 sequences, around 15% of which are singletons. The sequencing input was blood. The receptors here all came from a man aged 18 to 35 with Graves' ophthalmopathy.

This clonotype was recorded at least ten times. The rearrangement joins TRBV9 to TRBJ2-5; TRBD1 aligns across 7 bases. V gave up 4 bases and J gave up 3 bases; unmatched junction bases: 12. This CDR3 is built from 16 residues. Germline CDR1 SGDLS, CDR2 YYNGEE. The CDR3 nucleotides are TGTGCCAGCAGCCCGAGGGGACAGTTCTATAAAGAGACCCAGTACTTC. It specifies CASSPRGQFYKETQYF.

At least ten counts were recorded for this clonotype. This rearrangement joins TRBV10-3 to TRBJ1-5; TRBD1 might be the D (6 bases). The germline gives CDR1 ENHRY, CDR2 SYGVKD. V lost 6 bases to trimming and J lost 7 bases, with 16 bases between them. This CDR3 has 14 amino acids. The CDR3 spells CAIRSGQTDQPQHF. CDR3 DNA: TGTGCCATCAGGAGCGGACAGACCGACCAGCCCCAGCATTTT.

At least ten counts were recorded for this clonotype. This chain uses TRBV20-1 with TRBJ2-3, with 9 bases aligning to TRBD2. The CDR3 has 14 amino acids. V dropped 3 bases and J dropped 4; count of bases not matched to a gene: 5. The germline V gene has CDR1 DFQATT and CDR2 SNEGSKA (reference sequence). CDR3 nucleotides: TGCAGTGCTAGCCTAGCGGGGCGGGCAGATACGCAGTATTTT. This codes for CSASLAGRADTQYF.

This clonotype occurred many times. The V call is TRBV13, the J call TRBJ2-5; no definite D call. Germline assignment: CDR1 PRHDT and CDR2 FYEKMQ (reference sequence). CDR3 length equals 13 residues. V was cut by 5 bases and J by 1 base, with 8 bases left in between. The DNA for the CDR3 is TGTGCCAGCAGCCGCCAGCGCCAAGAGACCCAGTACTTC. Amino acids: CASSRQRQETQYF.

The V gene is TRBV6-2 or TRBV6-3, the J gene TRBJ1-2; 9 nucleotides agree with TRBD1. The CDR3 extends over 15 amino acids. The J segment lost 6 bases and the V segment lost 6 bases, leaving 11 bases of the junction unmatched. The V gene's germline CDR1 is MNHEY and CDR2 SVGEGT. The CDR3 here is CASSNPPGQGDGYTF. For the CDR3, the DNA is TGTGCCAGCAGCAATCCACCGGGACAGGGAGATGGCTACACCTTC.

The chain has TRBV7-9 and TRBJ1-2; TRBD1 aligns across 8 bases. Germline values: CDR1 SEHNR, CDR2 FQNEAQ (reference sequence). The CDR3 consists of 14 residues. V gave up 0 bases and J gave up 4 bases; unmatched junction bases: 1. CDR3 region: CASSLADRAYGYTF. In DNA form, the CDR3 reads TGTGCCAGCAGCTTAGCGGACAGGGCCTATGGCTACACCTTC.

This clonotype was seen many times. V and J are TRBV5-8 and TRBJ2-1; TRBD2 might be the D (6 bases). In germline, CDR1 is SGHTS, CDR2 YDEGEE. V dropped 4 bases and J dropped 4 bases, with 18 bases sitting between them. The CDR3 consists of 16 residues. This chain's CDR3 is CASSGTTGLLYNEQFF. The CDR3 coding sequence is TGTGCCAGCAGCGGAACCACGGGACTTCTTTACAATGAGCAGTTCTTC. Full variable domain (missing parts from reference TRBV5-8 and TRBJ2-1): EAGVTQSPTHLIKTRGQQATLRCSPISGHTSVYWYQQALGLGLQFLLWYDEGEERNRGNFPPRFSGRQFPNYSSELNVNALELEDSALYLCASSGTTGLLYNEQFFGPGTRLTVL.

The chain uses TRBV14 and TRBJ1-2; TRBD1 matches at 7 bases. The CDR3 covers 11 residues. With 2 bases clipped from V and 10 bases from J, the junction kept 1 base outside the gene matches. Germline V lookup: CDR1 SGHDN, CDR2 FVKESK. CDR3 in DNA: TGTGCCAGCAGCCAAACAGGGGTCTACACCTTC. The encoded protein is CASSQTGVYTF.

This clonotype was detected ten times or more. The chain joins TRBV5-1 to TRBJ2-1; 12 bases agree with TRBD2. J was trimmed by 8 bases and V by 0 bases; bases with no gene match: 0. CDR3 length equals 14 residues. Germline V CDR1 and CDR2: SGHRS, YFSETQ. CDR3 sequence: CASSLGLAGDEQFF. The CDR3 DNA reads as TGCGCCAGCAGCTTGGGACTAGCGGGAGATGAGCAGTTCTTC.

There are many counts of this clonotype. The chain has TRBV7-2 and TRBJ2-1; 10 nucleotides align to TRBD1. This CDR3 region has 16 residues. The V and J ends lost 2 bases and 5 bases, in that order; junction bases with no gene match: 6. Per germline, CDR1 SGHTA and CDR2 FQGNSA. The DNA of the CDR3 is TGTGCCAGCAGCTTAATCCCGGGACAGGGGAACAATGAGCAGTTCTTC. This sequence encodes CASSLIPGQGNNEQFF.

Turning to this clonotype: A much larger clonotype is one base distant, so this may be a read error. This chain uses TRBV11-2 with TRBJ2-1; the D gene could be TRBD1 or TRBD2 (5 bases each). The CDR3 consists of 14 residues. V dropped 1 base and J dropped 8 bases, with 12 bases sitting between them. Germline V gene lookup returns CDR1 SGHAT and CDR2 FQNNGV. Here the CDR3 reads CASSLGDGVDEQFF. The CDR3 DNA follows: TGTGCCAGCAGCTTAGGGGACGGGGTTGATGAGCAGTTCTTC.

This clonotype is a singleton in its sample. The chain links TRBV20-1 to TRBJ2-5, with D unclear. The CDR3 spans 14 residues. The V and J ends lost 1 base and 5 bases respectively, with 14 bases between them. Germline CDR1 DFQATT, CDR2 SNEGSKA (reference sequence). The DNA of the CDR3 is TGCAGTGCTAGAGCCAGGCGTGTTGGGGAGACCCAGTACTTC. Translation: CSARARRVGETQYF.

A word on this clonotype: The junction and the germline gene differ at one end; a read error may be behind it. The chain combines TRBV3-1 with TRBJ2-7; D unclear. The germline CDR1 and CDR2 sequences are LGHDT and YNNKEL (reference sequence). The CDR3 spans 15 residues. The CDR3 protein is CACSQDPSGSYEQYF. CDR3 nucleotides: TGTGCCTGCAGCCAAGACCCCTCAGGCTCCTACGAGCAGTACTTC.

The V gene is TRBV16, the J gene TRBJ2-2; 7 bases are a match to TRBD2. This CDR3 has 15 amino acids. The V and J ends lost 2 bases and 6 bases, in that order; junction bases with no gene match: 6. CDR1 KGHSY and CDR2 FQNENV come from the germline V gene. CDR3 coding DNA: TGTGCCAGCAGCCAACGAAGAGGGAGGGCCGGGGAGCTGTTTTTT. Protein sequence: CASSQRRGRAGELFF.

This clonotype was seen ten or more times. The chain links TRBV14 to TRBJ2-1; 13 bases are a match to TRBD2. This CDR3 is built from 15 residues. Trimming at V came to 4 bases and at J to 7 bases, leaving 4 bases not matched to a gene. Germline V gene sequence: CDR1 SGHDN, CDR2 FVKESK. CDR3 sequence: CASSPGLAGWNEQFF. The CDR3 bases are TGTGCCAGCAGCCCGGGACTAGCGGGATGGAATGAGCAGTTCTTC.

This clonotype was counted only a few times. The chain is built from TRBV9 and TRBJ1-2; D unclear. The V gene's germline CDR1 is SGDLS and CDR2 YYNGEE. CDR3 length equals 15 residues. Between the trimmed V and J ends, which lost 0 bases and 0 bases, there was a span of 9 bases. CDR3 residues: CASSVVDRSNYGYTF. The CDR3 DNA is TGTGCCAGCAGCGTAGTTGATCGATCTAACTATGGCTACACCTTC. Supplemented by reference TRBV9 and TRBJ1-2, the full variable domain reads DSGVTQTPKHLITATGQRVTLRCSPRSGDLSVYWYQQSLDQGLQFLIQYYNGEERAKGNILERFSAQQFPDLHSELNLSSLELGDSALYFCASSVVDRSNYGYTFGSGTRLTVV.

In its sample, this clonotype was seen a few times. The chain joins TRBV6-1 to TRBJ1-1, with 7 bases fitting TRBD1. Germline V gene lookup returns CDR1 MNHNS and CDR2 SASEGT. This CDR3 has 16 amino acids. Unmatched junction bases numbered 14, after V lost 6 bases and J lost 4 bases. CDR3 DNA sequence: TGTGCCAGCAGCTACGGGACAGATCAGCTACGCACTGAAGCTTTCTTT. This codes for CASSYGTDQLRTEAFF.